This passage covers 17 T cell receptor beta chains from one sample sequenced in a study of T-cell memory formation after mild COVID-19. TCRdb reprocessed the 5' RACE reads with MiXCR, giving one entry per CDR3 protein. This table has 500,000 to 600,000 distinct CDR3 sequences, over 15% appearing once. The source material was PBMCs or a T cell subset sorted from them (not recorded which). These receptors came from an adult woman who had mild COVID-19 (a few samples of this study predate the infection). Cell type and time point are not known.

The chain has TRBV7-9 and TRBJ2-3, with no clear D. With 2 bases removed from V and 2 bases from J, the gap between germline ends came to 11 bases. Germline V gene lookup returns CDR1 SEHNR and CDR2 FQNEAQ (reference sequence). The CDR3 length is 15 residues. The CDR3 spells CASSLLGATTDTQYF. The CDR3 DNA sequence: TGTGCCAGCAGCTTACTAGGCGCGACCACAGATACGCAGTATTTT.

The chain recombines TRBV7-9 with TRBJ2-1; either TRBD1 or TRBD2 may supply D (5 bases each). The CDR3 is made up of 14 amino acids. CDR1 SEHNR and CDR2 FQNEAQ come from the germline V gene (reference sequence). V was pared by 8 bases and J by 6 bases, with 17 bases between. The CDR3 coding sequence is TGTGCCAGCCACACTAGGGGCTGGGGCAATGAGCAGTTCTTC. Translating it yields CASHTRGWGNEQFF.

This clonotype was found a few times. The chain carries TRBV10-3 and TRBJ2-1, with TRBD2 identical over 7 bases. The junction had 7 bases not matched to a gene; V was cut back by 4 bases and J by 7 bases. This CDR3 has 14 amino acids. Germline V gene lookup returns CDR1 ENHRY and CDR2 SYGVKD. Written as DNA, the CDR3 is TGTGCCATCAGTGGGACGGGGGGTAAGAATGAGCAGTTCTTC. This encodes CAISGTGGKNEQFF.

The chain's CDR3 is CASSSQGYEQFF. CDR3 in DNA: TGTGCCAGCAGTAGTCAGGGTTACGAGCAGTTCTTC. This chain connects TRBV7-2 to TRBJ2-1; D might be TRBD1 (5 bases). V was shortened by 6 bases and J by 10 bases, with 13 bases between the two germline ends. CDR1 SGHTA and CDR2 FQGNSA come from the germline V gene. This CDR3 region has 12 residues.

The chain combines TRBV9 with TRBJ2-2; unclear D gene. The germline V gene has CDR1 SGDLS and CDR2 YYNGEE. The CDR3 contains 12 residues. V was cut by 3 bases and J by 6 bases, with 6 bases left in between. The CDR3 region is CASSGYAGELFF. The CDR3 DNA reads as TGTGCCAGCAGCGGGTATGCCGGGGAGCTGTTTTTT.

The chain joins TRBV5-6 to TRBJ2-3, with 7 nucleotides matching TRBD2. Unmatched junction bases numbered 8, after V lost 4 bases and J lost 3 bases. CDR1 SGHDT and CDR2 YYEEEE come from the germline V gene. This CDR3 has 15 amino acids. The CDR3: CASSSAGVGTDTQYF. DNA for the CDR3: TGTGCCAGCAGCAGTGCGGGGGTCGGTACAGATACGCAGTATTTT.

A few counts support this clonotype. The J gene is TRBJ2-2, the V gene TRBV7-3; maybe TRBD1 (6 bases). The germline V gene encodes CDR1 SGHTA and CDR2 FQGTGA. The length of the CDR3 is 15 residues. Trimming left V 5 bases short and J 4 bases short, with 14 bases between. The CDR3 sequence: CASSRSGVSTGELFF. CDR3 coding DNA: TGTGCCAGCAGCCGTTCAGGGGTGAGCACCGGGGAGCTGTTTTTT.

CDR3 in DNA: TGTGCCAGCAGTTACCCTGTCCGTAATGAGCAGTTCTTC. Its translation is CASSYPVRNEQFF. The chain employs TRBV6-2 or TRBV6-3 and TRBJ2-1; D is unresolved. The CDR3 length is 13 residues. V gave up 2 bases and J gave up 7 bases, with 9 bases separating them. From germline, CDR1 is MNHEY and CDR2 SVGEGT.

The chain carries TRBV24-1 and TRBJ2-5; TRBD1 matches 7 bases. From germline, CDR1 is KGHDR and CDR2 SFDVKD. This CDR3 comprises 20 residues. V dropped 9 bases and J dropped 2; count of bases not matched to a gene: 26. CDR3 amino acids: CATQRKGPGQPPDRQETQYF. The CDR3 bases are TGTGCCACCCAGCGAAAGGGCCCGGGACAGCCACCGGACCGTCAAGAGACCCAGTACTTC.

CDR3 in amino acids: CASSPFRPGGEAGELFF. The CDR3 coding sequence is TGTGCCAGCAGCCCCTTCCGGCCGGGGGGCGAGGCCGGGGAGCTGTTTTTT. The V call is TRBV3-1, the J call TRBJ2-2, with D tentatively TRBD2 (7 bases). This CDR3 region has 17 residues. The V and J ends lost 4 bases and 6 bases respectively, with 21 bases between them. Germline V CDR1 and CDR2: LGHDT, YNNKEL (reference sequence).

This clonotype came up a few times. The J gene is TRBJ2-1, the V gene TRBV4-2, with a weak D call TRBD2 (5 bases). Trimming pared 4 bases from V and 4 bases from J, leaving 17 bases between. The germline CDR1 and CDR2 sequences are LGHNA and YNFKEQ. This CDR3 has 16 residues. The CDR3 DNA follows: TGTGCCAGCAGCCGCTATATATGGGGAGAGTACAATGAGCAGTTCTTC. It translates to CASSRYIWGEYNEQFF.

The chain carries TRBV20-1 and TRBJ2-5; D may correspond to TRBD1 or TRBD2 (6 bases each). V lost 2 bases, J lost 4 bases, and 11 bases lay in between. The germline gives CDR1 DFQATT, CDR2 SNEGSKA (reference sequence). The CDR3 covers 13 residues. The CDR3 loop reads CSARLGGGETQYF. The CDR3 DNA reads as TGCAGTGCTAGACTCGGGGGCGGAGAGACCCAGTACTTC.

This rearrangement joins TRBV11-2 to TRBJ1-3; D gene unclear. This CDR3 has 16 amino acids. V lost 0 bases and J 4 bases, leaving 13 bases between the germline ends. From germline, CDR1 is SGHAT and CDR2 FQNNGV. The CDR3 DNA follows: TGTGCCAGCAGCTTAGAAGGAGGGCAGATAGGAAACACCATATATTTT. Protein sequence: CASSLEGGQIGNTIYF.

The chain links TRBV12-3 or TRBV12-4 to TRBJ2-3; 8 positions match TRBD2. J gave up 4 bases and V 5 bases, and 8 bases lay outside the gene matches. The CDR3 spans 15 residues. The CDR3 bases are TGTGCCAGCAGTCCGGGGGGGTCAGGGTCAGATACGCAGTATTTT. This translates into CASSPGGSGSDTQYF.

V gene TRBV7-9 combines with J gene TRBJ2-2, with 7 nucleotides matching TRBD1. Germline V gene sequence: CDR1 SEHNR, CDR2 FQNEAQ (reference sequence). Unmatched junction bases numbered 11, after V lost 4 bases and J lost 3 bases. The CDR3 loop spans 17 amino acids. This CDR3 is CASSSGQDLTYTGELFF. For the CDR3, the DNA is TGTGCCAGCAGCTCTGGACAGGATTTAACCTACACCGGGGAGCTGTTTTTT.

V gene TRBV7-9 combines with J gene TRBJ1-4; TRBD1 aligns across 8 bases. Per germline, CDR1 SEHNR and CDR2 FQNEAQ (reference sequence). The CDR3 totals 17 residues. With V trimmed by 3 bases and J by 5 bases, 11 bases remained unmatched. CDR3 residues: CASSFVQGDRRNEKLFF. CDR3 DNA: TGTGCCAGCAGCTTTGTACAGGGGGATCGGCGGAATGAAAAACTGTTTTTT.

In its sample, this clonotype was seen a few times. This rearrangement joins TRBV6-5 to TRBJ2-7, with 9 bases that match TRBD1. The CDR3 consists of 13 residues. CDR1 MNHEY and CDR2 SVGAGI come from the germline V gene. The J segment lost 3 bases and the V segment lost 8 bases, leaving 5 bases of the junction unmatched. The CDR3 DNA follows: TGTGCCAGCTCGGGACAGGGAGTCTACGAGCAGTACTTC. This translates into CASSGQGVYEQYF.